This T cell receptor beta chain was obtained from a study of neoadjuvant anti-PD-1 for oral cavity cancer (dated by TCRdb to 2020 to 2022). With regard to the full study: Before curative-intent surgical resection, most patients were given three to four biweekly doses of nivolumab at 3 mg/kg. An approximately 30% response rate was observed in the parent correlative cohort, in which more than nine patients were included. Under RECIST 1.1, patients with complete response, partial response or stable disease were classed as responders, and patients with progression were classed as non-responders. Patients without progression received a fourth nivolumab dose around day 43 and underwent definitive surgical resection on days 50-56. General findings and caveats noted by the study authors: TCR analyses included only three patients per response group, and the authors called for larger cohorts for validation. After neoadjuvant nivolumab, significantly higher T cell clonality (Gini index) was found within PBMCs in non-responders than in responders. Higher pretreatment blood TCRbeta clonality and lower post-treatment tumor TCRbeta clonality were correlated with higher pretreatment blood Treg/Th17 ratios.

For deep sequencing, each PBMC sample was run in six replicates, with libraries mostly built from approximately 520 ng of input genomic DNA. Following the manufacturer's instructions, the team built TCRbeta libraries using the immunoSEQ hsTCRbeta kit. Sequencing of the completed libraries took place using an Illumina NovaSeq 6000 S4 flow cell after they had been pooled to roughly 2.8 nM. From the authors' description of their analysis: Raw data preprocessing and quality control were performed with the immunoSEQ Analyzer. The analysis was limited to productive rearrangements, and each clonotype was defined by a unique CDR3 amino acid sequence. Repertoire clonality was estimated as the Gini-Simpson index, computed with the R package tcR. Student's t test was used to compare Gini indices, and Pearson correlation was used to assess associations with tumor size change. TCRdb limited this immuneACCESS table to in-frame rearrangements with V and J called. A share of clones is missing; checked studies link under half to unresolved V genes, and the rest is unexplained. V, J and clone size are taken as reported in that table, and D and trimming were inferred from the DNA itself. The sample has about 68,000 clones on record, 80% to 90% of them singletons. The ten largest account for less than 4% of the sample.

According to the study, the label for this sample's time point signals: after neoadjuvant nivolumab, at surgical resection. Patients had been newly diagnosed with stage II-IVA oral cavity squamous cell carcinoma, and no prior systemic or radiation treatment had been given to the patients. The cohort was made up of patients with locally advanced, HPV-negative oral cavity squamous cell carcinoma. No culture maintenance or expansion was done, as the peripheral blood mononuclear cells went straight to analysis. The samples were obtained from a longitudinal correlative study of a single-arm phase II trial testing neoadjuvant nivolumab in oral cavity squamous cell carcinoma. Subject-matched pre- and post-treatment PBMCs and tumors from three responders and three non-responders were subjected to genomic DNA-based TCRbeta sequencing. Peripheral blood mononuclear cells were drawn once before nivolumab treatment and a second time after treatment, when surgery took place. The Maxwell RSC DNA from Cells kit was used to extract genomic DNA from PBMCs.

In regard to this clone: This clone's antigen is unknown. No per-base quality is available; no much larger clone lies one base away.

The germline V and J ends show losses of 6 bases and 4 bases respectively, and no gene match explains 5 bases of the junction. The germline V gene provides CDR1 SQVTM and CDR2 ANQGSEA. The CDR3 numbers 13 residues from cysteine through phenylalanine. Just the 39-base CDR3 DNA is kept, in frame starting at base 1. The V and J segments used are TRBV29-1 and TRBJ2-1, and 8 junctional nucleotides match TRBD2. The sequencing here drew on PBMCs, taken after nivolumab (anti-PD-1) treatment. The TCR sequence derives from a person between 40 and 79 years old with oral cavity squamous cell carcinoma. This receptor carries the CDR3 CSVVSGIYNEQFF. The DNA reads TGCAGCGTGGTTAGCGGGATTTACAATGAGCAGTTCTTC.